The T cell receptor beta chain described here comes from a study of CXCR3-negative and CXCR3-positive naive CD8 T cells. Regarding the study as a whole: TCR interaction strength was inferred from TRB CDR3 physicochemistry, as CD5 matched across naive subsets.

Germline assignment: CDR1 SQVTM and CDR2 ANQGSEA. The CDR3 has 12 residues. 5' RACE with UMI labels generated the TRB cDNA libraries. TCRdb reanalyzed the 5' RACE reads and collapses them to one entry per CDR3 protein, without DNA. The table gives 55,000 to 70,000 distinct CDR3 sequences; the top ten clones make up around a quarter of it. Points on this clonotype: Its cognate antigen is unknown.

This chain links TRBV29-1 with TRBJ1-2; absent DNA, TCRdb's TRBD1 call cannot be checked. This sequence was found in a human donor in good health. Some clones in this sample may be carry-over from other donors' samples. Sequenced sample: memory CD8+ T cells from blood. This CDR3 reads CSVVTGLSGYTF.